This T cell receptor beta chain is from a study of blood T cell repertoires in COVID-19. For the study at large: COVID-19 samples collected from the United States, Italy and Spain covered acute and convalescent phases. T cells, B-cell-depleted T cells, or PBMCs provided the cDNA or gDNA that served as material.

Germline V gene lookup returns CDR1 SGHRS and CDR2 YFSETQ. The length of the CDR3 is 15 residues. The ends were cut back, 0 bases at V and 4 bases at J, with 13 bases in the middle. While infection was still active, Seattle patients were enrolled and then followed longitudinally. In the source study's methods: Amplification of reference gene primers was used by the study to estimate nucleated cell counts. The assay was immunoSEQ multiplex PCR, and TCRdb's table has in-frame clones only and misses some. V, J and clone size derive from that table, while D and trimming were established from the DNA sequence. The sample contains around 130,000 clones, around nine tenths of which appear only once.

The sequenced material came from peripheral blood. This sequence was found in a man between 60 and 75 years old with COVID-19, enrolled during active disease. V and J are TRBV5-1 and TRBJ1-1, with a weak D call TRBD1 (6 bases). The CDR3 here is CASSLGWGLGTEAFF. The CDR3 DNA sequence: TGCGCCAGCAGCTTGGGCTGGGGGCTGGGCACTGAAGCTTTCTTT.